The 9 T cell receptor beta chains below come from one sample, sequenced in a study of blood T cell repertoires in COVID-19. Method: immunoSEQ multiplex PCR; TCRdb's copy keeps in-frame clones and lacks some. The table shows 140,000 to 150,000 clones, with approximately 90% occurring only once. Sequencing input: peripheral blood. The receptors come from a woman aged 50 to 60 with active or convalescent COVID-19.

The chain employs TRBV6-5 and TRBJ1-4; 9 bases align to TRBD1. The ends lost 0 bases at V and 7 bases at J; junction bases unmatched: 3. The CDR3 loop spans 15 amino acids. Germline V lookup: CDR1 MNHEY, CDR2 SVGAGI. CDR3 DNA sequence: TGTGCCAGCAGTTACTCGGGGACAGGGAGTGAAAAACTGTTTTTT. Its translation: CASSYSGTGSEKLFF.

The genes are TRBV12-5 and TRBJ1-4, with 7 bases fitting TRBD1. The CDR3 has 15 residues. The V gene end was trimmed by 5 bases and the J gene end by 5 bases; junction bases not matched to a gene: 8. In germline, CDR1 is LGHNT, CDR2 FRNRAP. CDR3 nucleotides: TGTGCTAGTGGTCCCCCGGGACAGAAGAATGAAAAACTGTTTTTT. Its translation is CASGPPGQKNEKLFF.

The genes are TRBV5-1 and TRBJ2-1; 7 nucleotides match TRBD1. CDR3 length: 14 residues. CDR1 SGHRS and CDR2 YFSETQ come from the germline V gene. The ends lost 4 bases at V and 5 bases at J; junction bases unmatched: 6. CDR3: CASSVGDRHNEQFF. CDR3 in DNA: TGCGCCAGCAGCGTGGGGGACAGACACAATGAGCAGTTCTTC.

The chain joins TRBV3-1 (or the pseudogene TRBV3-2) to TRBJ1-2; D is possibly TRBD1 (5 bases). This CDR3 spans 13 amino acids. Trimming left V 4 bases short and J 5 bases short, with 11 bases between. From germline, CDR1 is LGHDT and CDR2 YNNKEL (reference sequence). The CDR3 spells CASSPRGGYGYTF. The CDR3 DNA is TGTGCCAGCAGCCCCCGGGGGGGTTATGGCTACACCTTC.

The V call is TRBV7-2, the J call TRBJ2-6; D is unresolved. The V and J ends lost 1 base and 0 bases respectively, with 10 bases between them. CDR1 SGHTA and CDR2 FQGNSA come from the germline V gene. The length of the CDR3 is 17 residues. The CDR3 coding sequence is TGTGCCAGCAGCTTAGTAACGATGAGCTCTGGGGCCAACGTCCTGACTTTC. Translating gives CASSLVTMSSGANVLTF.

The chain employs TRBV12-2 and TRBJ2-7; TRBD1 reflects the table's D call only, with no check against the DNA. TRBV12-2 is assigned pseudogene status. The length of the CDR3 is 18 residues. Here the CDR3 reads CASRLSQRGQGNRYEQYF. The DNA of the CDR3 is TGTGCAAGTCGCTTGAGCCAACGGGGACAGGGGAATAGGTACGAGCAGTACTTC.

This clone occurred a few times. The chain couples TRBV6-6 to TRBJ2-4, with a tentative D call TRBD1 (6 bases). Trimming cost V 7 bases and J 7 bases, with 8 bases left between them. The CDR3 loop spans 11 amino acids. The germline gives CDR1 MNHNY, CDR2 SVGAGI (reference sequence). Here the CDR3 DNA reads TGTGCCAGCACCCAGGGGAACATTCAGTACTTC. This codes for CASTQGNIQYF.

A single count supports this clone. The chain uses TRBV7-9 and TRBJ2-7; 7 bases match TRBD2. CDR3 size: 14 residues. The V segment lost 5 bases and the J segment 4 bases; nucleotides outside the gene matches: 8. Germline-derived CDR1 and CDR2 are SEHNR and FQNEAQ (reference sequence). CDR3 amino acids: CASSPTSVGYEQYF. The CDR3 bases are TGTGCCAGCAGCCCCACTAGCGTAGGATACGAGCAGTACTTC.

This rearrangement joins TRBV29-1 to TRBJ1-1; TRBD1 agrees at 11 bases. The CDR3 consists of 16 residues. Germline trimming cut 5 bases from V and 0 bases from J; bases unmatched to any gene: 8. Germline CDR1 SQVTM, CDR2 ANQGSEA. DNA for the CDR3: TGCAGCGTTTTAAAGGGGACAGGGGGAATGAACACTGAAGCTTTCTTT. Protein sequence: CSVLKGTGGMNTEAFF.